Detailed here is one T cell receptor (beta chain). The entry originates in a study of blood T cell repertoires in COVID-19. Germline-derived CDR1 and CDR2 are MNHEY and SMNVEV (reference sequence). The V and J ends lost 8 bases and 5 bases respectively, with 15 bases between them. CDR3 length: 13 residues. The assay was immunoSEQ multiplex PCR, and TCRdb's table has in-frame clones only and misses some. The repertoire includes 130,000 to 150,000 clones, approximately 90% of them detected once, and approximately 1.3% sits in the top ten. Sequences were obtained from PBMCs or T cells enriched from blood (not recorded which). The chain links TRBV27 to TRBJ2-5, with D perhaps matching TRBD2 (5 bases). The clonotype originates from a woman aged 25 to 39 with acute COVID-19. The DNA of the CDR3 is TGTGCCAGCGCTCTCACGTCGGGGGAGACCCAGTACTTC. It is translated as CASALTSGETQYF.